This record concerns one T cell receptor beta chain sequence. Its antigen is as yet unknown. This sample is drawn from a study of blood T cells in healthy people across ages. General study points: There was no known CMV status for donors, so expanded clonotype changes were possibly confounded. TCR beta diversity tracked closely with naive T cell percentage.

Samples each had at least 6 micrograms of total RNA extracted. The length of the CDR3 is 15 residues. Losses at the gene ends were 8 bases for V and 0 bases for J; bases not matched to a gene: 6. Alongside a J-beta primer mix, a sample-barcoded 5' primer served in a second PCR lasting 7 to 11 cycles. Through a template-switch adaptor with 12 random nucleotides, each cDNA molecule received a tag. TCRdb recomputed calls from the 5' RACE reads with MiXCR, one row per CDR3 protein. The sample has 1.5 million to 2 million distinct CDR3 sequences, around 50% seen once. V and J are TRBV12-3 or TRBV12-4 and TRBJ2-1, with 8 nucleotides matching TRBD1. Sequences were obtained from blood. This sequence was found in a woman aged 40 to 50 in good health. In DNA, the CDR3 is TGTGCCAGCCAGTCGGACAGGGACTCCTACAATGAGCAGTTCTTC. Encoded protein: CASQSDRDSYNEQFF.